The clone carrying this T cell receptor beta chain was seen once. What it binds is unknown. The protocol was immunoSEQ multiplex PCR, while the TCRdb copy is restricted to in-frame clones and leaves out a portion. The sample holds tens of thousands of clones, more than 70% seen once. This sample was taken from a study of T cells in narcolepsy. Across the whole study: Donors had narcolepsy type 1 or type 2, or were healthy controls.

This CDR3 has 13 residues. Trimming cost V 0 bases and J 5 bases, with 9 bases left between them. The germline V gene has CDR1 SGDLS and CDR2 YYNGEE. Study-level findings and limits: In some patient and control memory CD4+ samples, autoreactive clones were absent.

Sequenced sample: memory (CD45RA-) CD4+ T cells from blood. The chain employs TRBV9 and TRBJ2-7, with D tentatively TRBD2 (5 bases). This clonotype was sampled from a human donor in good health. CDR3 sequence (DNA): TGTGCCAGCAGCGTAGGACTCGGGGACGAGCAGTACTTC. Encoded protein: CASSVGLGDEQYF. Complete variable domain (other parts from reference TRBV9 and TRBJ2-7): DSGVTQTPKHLITATGQRVTLRCSPRSGDLSVYWYQQSLDQGLQFLIQYYNGEERAKGNILERFSAQQFPDLHSELNLSSLELGDSALYFCASSVGLGDEQYFGPGTRLTVT.